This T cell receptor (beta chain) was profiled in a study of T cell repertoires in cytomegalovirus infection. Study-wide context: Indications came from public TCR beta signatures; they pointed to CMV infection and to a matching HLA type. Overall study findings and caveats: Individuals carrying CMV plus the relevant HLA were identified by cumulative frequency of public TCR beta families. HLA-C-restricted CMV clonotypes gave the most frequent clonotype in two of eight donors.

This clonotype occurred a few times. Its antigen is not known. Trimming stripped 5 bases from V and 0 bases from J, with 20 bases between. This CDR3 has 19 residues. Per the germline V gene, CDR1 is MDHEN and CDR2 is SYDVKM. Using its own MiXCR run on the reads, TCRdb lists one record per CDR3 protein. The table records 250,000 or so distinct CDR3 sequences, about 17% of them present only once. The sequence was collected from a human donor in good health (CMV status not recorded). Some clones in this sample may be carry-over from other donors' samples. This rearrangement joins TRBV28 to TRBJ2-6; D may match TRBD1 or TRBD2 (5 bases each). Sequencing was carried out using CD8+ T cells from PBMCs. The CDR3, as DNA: TGTGCCAGCAGTCCGGAGGTAGGGGATGACCTCTCTGGGGCCAACGTCCTGACTTTC. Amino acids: CASSPEVGDDLSGANVLTF.